These 3 T cell receptor beta chains came from one sample sequenced in a study of blood T cell repertoires in COVID-19 (TCRdb year 2020). Library construction relied on the immunoSEQ multiplex PCR assay. In TCRdb, the immuneACCESS table is reduced to in-frame sequences with V and J assigned. These tables do not hold every clone; where another copy was compared, an unresolved V gene accounts for under half, and the others remain unexplained. This sample has 70,000 to 95,000 clones in its table, and around 90% of those were observed once. The top ten hold approximately 2.4% of the sample. Sequencing used peripheral blood. These TCRs come from a man in his fifties or sixties with acute or convalescent COVID-19.

The chain joins TRBV3-1 (or the pseudogene TRBV3-2) to TRBJ1-4; 8 bases align to TRBD1. The CDR3 sequence is 15 residues long. Per the germline V gene, CDR1 is LGHDT and CDR2 is YNNKEL (reference sequence). V lost 6 bases, J lost 8 bases, and 11 bases stayed unmatched. This chain's CDR3 is CASSTQGGRGEKLFF. CDR3 in DNA: TGTGCCAGCAGTACACAGGGGGGCCGTGGGGAAAAACTGTTTTTT.

This chain joins TRBV6-5 and TRBJ1-1; no firm D call. Germline assignment: CDR1 MNHEY and CDR2 SVGAGI. V was trimmed by 4 bases and J by 1 base, leaving 10 bases between them. The CDR3 extends over 14 amino acids. The CDR3 is CASSSRTANTEAFF. For the CDR3, the DNA is TGTGCCAGCAGTTCGAGGACTGCGAACACTGAAGCTTTCTTT.

The rearrangement links TRBV12-3 or TRBV12-4 to TRBJ1-1; tentatively, D is TRBD1 (5 bases). The CDR3 extends over 12 amino acids. V was cut by 10 bases and J by 5 bases, with 14 bases left in between. CDR3: CATQGTGTEAFF. In nucleotides, the CDR3 is TGTGCCACCCAGGGTACGGGTACTGAAGCTTTCTTT.